The sequence of this T cell receptor beta chain was determined in a study of response to subunit inactivated influenza vaccine. General study findings and limits: Authors suggested that a seasonal influenza vaccination recruits few new T cells each time.

With respect to this clonotype: What it recognizes is unknown.

This CDR3 contains 13 residues. CDR1 and CDR2 (germline): SNHLY, FYNNEI. V was trimmed by 4 bases and J by 5 bases, leaving 12 bases between them. TCRdb independently ran MiXCR on the RT-PCR reads; one entry per CDR3 protein. In the table there are fewer than 600,000 distinct CDR3 sequences, around 7.9% of which are singletons. Specimen: PBMCs from blood, collected less than 30 months after vaccination. J is TRBJ2-7 and V is TRBV2; TRBD1 or TRBD2 may be the D gene (6 bases each). This TCR derives from a man aged 45-69 years who received an inactivated influenza vaccine. The CDR3 DNA sequence: TGTGCCAGCAGTGCCCGGGGGCAGGACGAGCAGTACTTC. Translation: CASSARGQDEQYF. Supplemented by reference TRBV2 and TRBJ2-7, the full variable domain reads EPEVTQTPSHQVTQMGQEVILRCVPISNHLYFYWYRQILGQKVEFLVSFYNNEISEKSEIFDDQFSVERPDGSNFTLKIRSTKLEDSAMYFCASSARGQDEQYFGPGTRLTVT.